This TCR beta chain derives from a study of blood T cell repertoires in COVID-19. This clone came up once. Original processing methods: Amplified reference gene primers provided the basis for estimating nucleated cell counts. The repertoire was sequenced with immunoSEQ multiplex PCR; TCRdb's copy has only in-frame clones and lacks some. The V and J calls and clone size are taken from that table; D and trimming were inferred from the DNA. The table has fewer than 300,000 clones, approximately 80% seen once; the top ten hold roughly 4.7%. The study recruited people aged roughly 18 to 95 years across roughly 25 US areas. Participants reported their clinical history, and cohort assignment relied on those reports. Germline V gene data show CDR1 as SGHAT and CDR2 as FQNNGV. The ends lost 5 bases at V and 5 bases at J; junction bases unmatched: 5. The length of the CDR3 is 13 residues.

The clonotype was recovered from a man aged 35-49 years who had been exposed to COVID-19. The J gene is TRBJ2-7, the V gene TRBV11-2; the match to TRBD2 covers 8 bases. The specimen sequenced was PBMCs or T cells enriched from blood (not recorded which). The CDR3 spells CASSLGLANEQYF. DNA for the CDR3: TGTGCCAGCAGCCTCGGACTAGCAAACGAGCAGTACTTC.